Shown below are 26 T cell receptor beta chains from a single sample sequenced in a study of T cell changes during pregnancy in multiple sclerosis. Using immunoSEQ multiplex PCR, the repertoire was profiled, and TCRdb retains in-frame clones only, with some absent. The sample has about 73,000 clones; 85% to 95% are singletons. The starting material was peripheral blood, obtained in the third trimester of pregnancy. All receptors derive from a female donor in good health, enrolled as a control in a pregnancy study.

The chain combines TRBV13 with TRBJ2-3, with D perhaps TRBD1 (6 bases). The CDR3 totals 14 residues. Germline V lookup: CDR1 PRHDT, CDR2 FYEKMQ (reference sequence). V was pared by 4 bases and J by 2 bases, with 10 bases between. CDR3 sequence: CASSSQGTTDTQYF. The CDR3 nucleotides read TGTGCCAGCAGCTCACAGGGCACCACAGATACGCAGTATTTT.

This chain uses TRBV6-4 with TRBJ2-1; 10 positions match TRBD1. Per the germline V gene, CDR1 is MRHNA and CDR2 is SNTAGT. This CDR3 comprises 14 residues. The V and J ends lost 6 bases and 7 bases, in that order; junction bases with no gene match: 6. DNA for the CDR3: TGTGCCAGCAGCCCGGGACAGGGGAGGAATGAGCAGTTCTTC. It is translated as CASSPGQGRNEQFF.

The chain employs TRBV28 and TRBJ2-7; 7 bases are shared with TRBD1. The CDR3 consists of 16 residues. J lost 2 bases, V lost 2 bases, and 9 bases had no gene match. CDR1 is MDHEN and CDR2 is SYDVKM in the germline V gene. CDR3 protein: CASSLASRDRTYEQYF. The CDR3 DNA is TGTGCCAGCAGTTTAGCCTCACGGGACAGAACCTACGAGCAGTACTTC.

This chain joins TRBV28 and TRBJ1-5; D call uncertain. This CDR3 is 14 amino acids long. Germline V gene data show CDR1 as MDHEN and CDR2 as SYDVKM. V lost 2 bases to trimming and J lost 6 bases, with 11 bases between them. This chain's CDR3 is CASSLVKVAQPQHF. CDR3 bases: TGTGCCAGCAGTTTAGTTAAGGTAGCTCAGCCCCAGCATTTT. The full variable domain, rest sourced from reference TRBV28 and TRBJ1-5, is DVKVTQSSRYLVKRTGEKVFLECVQDMDHENMFWYRQDPGLGLRLIYFSYDVKMKEKGDIPEGYSVSREKKERFSLILESASTNQTSMYLCASSLVKVAQPQHFGDGTRLSIL.

The table lists this clone with a count of one. The rearrangement links TRBV21-1 to TRBJ2-7; the tabulated D call, TRBD2, remains unverified against the DNA. TRBV21-1 is a recognized pseudogene. The CDR3 spans 19 residues. CDR3 loop: CASSLPGNRSGLYSYEQYF. The DNA for the CDR3 is TGTGCCAGCAGCCTCCCTGGTAACAGAAGCGGTCTTTACTCCTACGAGCAGTACTTC.

V usage is TRBV7-9 and J usage is TRBJ2-2, with 8 bases aligning to TRBD2. Germline values: CDR1 SEHNR, CDR2 FQNEAQ (reference sequence). This CDR3 comprises 14 residues. Trimming at V came to 5 bases and at J to 6 bases, leaving 5 bases not matched to a gene. As DNA, the CDR3 is TGTGCCAGCAGCGTTAGCGGGGCCCCCGGGGAGCTGTTTTTT. Its translation: CASSVSGAPGELFF.

The chain is built from TRBV4-3 and TRBJ2-7; 7 positions agree with TRBD2. The CDR3 loop spans 14 amino acids. Trimming removed 4 bases from V and 4 bases from J; junction bases left unmatched: 7. Germline CDR1 is LGHNA and CDR2 is YSLEER. CDR3 in amino acids: CASSLGEGPYEQYF. Written as DNA, the CDR3 is TGCGCCAGCAGCCTGGGGGAGGGCCCATACGAGCAGTACTTC.

Of note for this clone: Other DNA sequences from this sample encode an identical CDR3 as well. The gene calls are TRBV19 and TRBJ1-1; possibly TRBD1 for D (5 bases). V was cut by 6 bases and J by 2 bases, with 10 bases left in between. The V gene's germline CDR1 is LNHDA and CDR2 SQIVND (reference sequence). The CDR3 is 13 residues long. As DNA, the CDR3 is TGTGCCAGTAGCATCGACAGAAACACTGAAGCTTTCTTT. Translation gives CASSIDRNTEAFF.

The chain carries TRBV20-1 and TRBJ1-1; no reliable D call. V was pared by 6 bases and J by 10 bases, with 12 bases between. Germline CDR1 and CDR2: DFQATT and SNEGSKA (reference sequence). This CDR3 contains 10 residues. The CDR3 DNA follows: TGCAGTGCCCCAGGTCGGGGAGCTTTCTTT. Protein: CSAPGRGAFF.

The V and J genes are TRBV15 and TRBJ2-1; no clear D. V dropped 0 bases and J dropped 0 bases, with 9 bases sitting between them. The CDR3 consists of 16 residues. The germline V gene encodes CDR1 LNHNV and CDR2 YYDKDF (reference sequence). CDR3 DNA sequence: TGTGCCACCAGCAGAGATCCCCAGGCCTCCTACAATGAGCAGTTCTTC. Translated: CATSRDPQASYNEQFF.

This chain uses TRBV19 with TRBJ1-5; 7 bases are a match to TRBD1. Germline CDR1 and CDR2: LNHDA and SQIVND (reference sequence). The CDR3 totals 15 residues. Trimming removed 9 bases from V and 6 bases from J; junction bases left unmatched: 14. The chain's CDR3 is CASRLDDRAGQPQHF. DNA of the CDR3: TGTGCCAGCCGGCTCGACGACAGGGCGGGTCAGCCCCAGCATTTT.

The chain is built from TRBV5-1 and TRBJ2-5, with D possibly matching TRBD2 (5 bases). Germline CDR1 SGHRS, CDR2 YFSETQ. V was pared by 3 bases and J by 5 bases, with 8 bases between. The CDR3 contains 12 residues. The CDR3 reads CASSSRGETQYF. CDR3 DNA sequence: TGCGCCAGCAGCTCCCGCGGGGAGACCCAGTACTTC.

The table lists this clone with a count of one. The CDR3 sequence: CAWRAYRGSYEQYF. CDR3 sequence (DNA): TGTGCCTGGAGAGCCTACCGGGGCTCCTACGAGCAGTACTTC. The rearrangement joins TRBV30 to TRBJ2-7, with a possible D match to TRBD2 (5 bases). Trimming took off 3 bases at V and 0 bases at J, with 12 bases between the two ends. The CDR3 consists of 14 residues. Germline V gene lookup returns CDR1 GTSNPN and CDR2 SVGIG (reference sequence).

The chain combines TRBV18 with TRBJ1-1; tentative D call: TRBD1 (6 bases). Trimming pared 4 bases from V and 0 bases from J, leaving 12 bases between. This CDR3 spans 15 amino acids. Germline V gives CDR1 KGHSH, CDR2 LQKENI. The CDR3 loop is CASSLGQLLNTEAFF. DNA of the CDR3: TGTGCCAGCTCACTTGGACAGCTCCTGAACACTGAAGCTTTCTTT.

The V gene is TRBV6-5, the J gene TRBJ2-1; 11 bases map to TRBD1. CDR3 length: 14 residues. Losses at the gene ends were 6 bases for V and 14 bases for J; bases not matched to a gene: 12. Germline V gene sequence: CDR1 MNHEY, CDR2 SVGAGI. CDR3 DNA sequence: TGTGCCAGCAGCTTTTCCAGGACAGGGGGCTTGGAGTTCTTC. It codes for CASSFSRTGGLEFF.

This clone was observed once. V and J are TRBV7-2 and TRBJ2-7, with 8 nucleotides matching TRBD2. Germline V gene lookup returns CDR1 SGHTA and CDR2 FQGNSA. The trim removed 2 bases at V and 5 bases at J, leaving 11 bases unmatched. The CDR3 spans 16 residues. The CDR3: CASSLIGREESHEQYF. CDR3 nucleotides: TGTGCCAGCAGCTTAATTGGGCGGGAGGAGTCCCACGAGCAGTACTTC.

The chain is built from TRBV7-9 and TRBJ1-1; 9 positions match TRBD1. Germline V CDR1 and CDR2: SEHNR, FQNEAQ (reference sequence). J lost 0 bases, V lost 8 bases, and 7 bases had no gene match. CDR3 length: 15 amino acids. CDR3 DNA: TGTGCCAGCTCGGGGACAGGGATCATGAACACTGAAGCTTTCTTT. Amino acids: CASSGTGIMNTEAFF.

Only one count was recorded for this clone. V gene TRBV28 combines with J gene TRBJ2-7; the match to TRBD2 covers 7 bases. The V segment lost 7 bases and the J segment 3 bases; nucleotides outside the gene matches: 3. CDR1 is MDHEN, CDR2 SYDVKM, per germline. This CDR3 has 12 residues. The CDR3 region is CASTSGGYEQYF. CDR3 DNA: TGTGCCAGCACCTCGGGAGGCTACGAGCAGTACTTC.

The gene calls are TRBV10-3 and TRBJ1-6, with 8 bases that match TRBD1. The germline V gene encodes CDR1 ENHRY and CDR2 SYGVKD. The CDR3 totals 15 residues. The junction had 4 bases not matched to a gene; V was cut back by 0 bases and J by 9 bases. CDR3 amino acids: CAISESQGGRSPLHF. In DNA form, the CDR3 reads TGTGCCATCAGTGAGTCACAGGGGGGCCGTTCACCCCTCCACTTT.

This clone came up once. The chain uses TRBV27 and TRBJ1-2, with TRBD1 matching over 7 bases. The V segment lost 0 bases and the J segment 0 bases; nucleotides outside the gene matches: 7. Germline V gives CDR1 MNHEY, CDR2 SMNVEV (reference sequence). CDR3 length: 17 amino acids. CDR3 in DNA: TGTGCCAGCAGTTTATCTGTTAGGGGGCTCCCTAACTATGGCTACACCTTC. As protein: CASSLSVRGLPNYGYTF.

J is TRBJ1-1 and V is TRBV13, with D tentatively TRBD1 (5 bases). Germline-derived CDR1 and CDR2 are PRHDT and FYEKMQ (reference sequence). This CDR3 comprises 15 residues. Trimming pared 5 bases from V and 6 bases from J, leaving 19 bases between. The CDR3 loop is CASSAHPVGTAEAFF. CDR3 sequence (DNA): TGTGCCAGCAGCGCCCACCCCGTGGGGACTGCTGAAGCTTTCTTT.

This clone occurred once. The chain carries TRBV28 and TRBJ2-4; 16 bases align to TRBD2. Germline CDR1 is MDHEN and CDR2 is SYDVKM. This CDR3 has 19 amino acids. The V segment lost 6 bases and the J segment 2 bases; nucleotides outside the gene matches: 10. This chain's CDR3 is CASSAIPGLAGGPKNIQYF. The CDR3 DNA reads as TGTGCCAGCAGCGCGATACCGGGACTAGCGGGAGGGCCCAAAAACATTCAGTACTTC.

CDR3 bases: TGTGCCAGCAGCTTAGGAGGTAGCATCGATGAGCAGTTCTTC. Protein sequence: CASSLGGSIDEQFF. The chain couples TRBV11-3 to TRBJ2-1; no clear D gene. Trimming removed 1 base at V and 8 bases at J, with 12 bases between. The CDR3 extends over 14 amino acids. Per the germline V gene, CDR1 is SGHNT and CDR2 is YENEEA.

V and J are TRBV9 and TRBJ1-6; D is unresolved. Germline CDR1 reads SGDLS; CDR2 reads YYNGEE. V lost 0 bases and J 0 bases, leaving 13 bases between the germline ends. This CDR3 has 18 residues. CDR3 in amino acids: CASSVAAGGRSYNSPLHF. In DNA, the CDR3 is TGTGCCAGCAGCGTAGCTGCGGGCGGCCGCTCCTATAATTCACCCCTCCACTTT.

The J gene is TRBJ2-2, the V gene TRBV2, with 7 bases matching TRBD2. The J segment lost 6 bases and the V segment lost 8 bases, leaving 3 bases of the junction unmatched. The CDR3 contains 12 residues. Germline V gene data show CDR1 as SNHLY and CDR2 as FYNNEI. CDR3 amino acids: CASDGLAGELFF. The DNA for the CDR3 is TGTGCCAGCGATGGACTAGCCGGGGAGCTGTTTTTT.

This chain joins TRBV11-2 and TRBJ1-2; no clear D. Germline CDR1 reads SGHAT; CDR2 reads FQNNGV. The CDR3 runs to 12 residues. V was clipped by 0 bases and J by 10 bases, with 9 bases between them. This CDR3 reads CASSLDTVLYTF. Written as DNA, the CDR3 is TGTGCCAGCAGCTTAGATACGGTTCTCTACACCTTC.